These 28 T cell receptor beta chains came from one sample sequenced in a study of T cell changes during pregnancy in multiple sclerosis. Some clones are missing from TCRdb's copy, which holds only in-frame ones; the method was immunoSEQ multiplex PCR. The sample holds roughly 100,000 clones; about 91% are singletons and the top ten take about 3.4%. This material consisted of peripheral blood, taken in the second trimester of pregnancy. The receptors come from a female donor with multiple sclerosis, enrolled in a pregnancy study.

This clone was seen only once. This chain joins TRBV9 and TRBJ2-3, with TRBD1 identical over 8 bases. V shed 0 bases and J 4 bases; nucleotides not matched to a gene: 7. Germline V gene sequence: CDR1 SGDLS, CDR2 YYNGEE. This CDR3 spans 16 amino acids. CDR3 bases: TGTGCCAGCAGCGTAGCGGCAGGGGGCTTTTCAGATACGCAGTATTTT. It encodes CASSVAAGGFSDTQYF.

The CDR3 spells CASSQDSGRAGNEQFF. DNA of the CDR3: TGTGCCAGCAGCCAAGACAGCGGGAGGGCCGGGAATGAGCAGTTCTTC. V gene TRBV4-2 combines with J gene TRBJ2-1, with 10 bases matching TRBD2. Trimming at V came to 0 bases and at J to 7 bases, leaving 6 bases not matched to a gene. CDR1 is LGHNA, CDR2 YNFKEQ, per germline. This CDR3 is 16 amino acids long.

The chain combines TRBV2 with TRBJ2-7; 7 nucleotides match TRBD2. The ends lost 7 bases at V and 7 bases at J; junction bases unmatched: 1. This CDR3 has 10 amino acids. Germline V CDR1 and CDR2: SNHLY, FYNNEI. CDR3 sequence: CASIGGEQYF. The CDR3 DNA sequence: TGTGCCAGCATCGGGGGGGAGCAGTACTTC. Full variable domain (rest looked up from reference TRBV2 and TRBJ2-7): EPEVTQTPSHQVTQMGQEVILRCVPISNHLYFYWYRQILGQKVEFLVSFYNNEISEKSEIFDDQFSVERPDGSNFTLKIRSTKLEDSAMYFCASIGGEQYFGPGTRLTVT.

The V and J genes are TRBV7-8 and TRBJ2-1, with a weak D call TRBD1 (6 bases). CDR1 SGHVS and CDR2 FQNEAQ come from the germline V gene. V lost 5 bases to trimming and J lost 8 bases, with 22 bases between them. The CDR3 has 16 residues. The CDR3 is CASSPSRDKKSYEQFF. CDR3 bases: TGTGCCAGCAGCCCCAGCCGGGACAAGAAGTCGTATGAGCAGTTCTTC.

The chain links TRBV29-1 to TRBJ2-1; 7 bases map to TRBD1. V shed 7 bases and J 4 bases; nucleotides not matched to a gene: 7. Germline V gives CDR1 SQVTM, CDR2 ANQGSEA. The CDR3 runs to 13 residues. CDR3 sequence reads: CSAEGGGYNEQFF. CDR3 nucleotides: TGCAGCGCCGAAGGGGGCGGATACAATGAGCAGTTCTTC.

J is TRBJ2-5 and V is TRBV9; TRBD1 matches at 7 bases. The ends lost 4 bases at V and 4 bases at J; junction bases unmatched: 10. Germline CDR1 reads SGDLS; CDR2 reads YYNGEE. The CDR3 runs 15 residues. The CDR3 here is CASSSNGQVGETQYF. For the CDR3, the DNA is TGTGCCAGCAGCTCCAACGGACAGGTAGGAGAGACCCAGTACTTC.

The chain joins TRBV9 to TRBJ1-3; a possible D gene is TRBD1 (6 bases). CDR1 and CDR2 from the germline V gene are SGDLS and YYNGEE. The CDR3 spans 14 residues. The V end was cut by 2 bases, the J end by 1 base, with 7 bases between. The CDR3 region is CASSVQGSGNTIYF. The DNA for the CDR3 is TGTGCCAGCAGCGTGCAGGGGTCTGGAAACACCATATATTTT.

This rearrangement joins TRBV18 to TRBJ1-2; TRBD1 matches 10 bases. This CDR3 is built from 13 residues. The germline gives CDR1 KGHSH, CDR2 LQKENI. The V and J ends lost 2 bases and 6 bases, in that order; junction bases with no gene match: 0. The DNA for the CDR3 is TGTGCCAGCTCACCAGGACAGGGGGATGGCTACACCTTC. It specifies CASSPGQGDGYTF.

The chain joins TRBV7-9 to TRBJ2-3, with 9 bases aligning to TRBD2. CDR3 size: 17 residues. Per germline, CDR1 SEHNR and CDR2 FQNEAQ (reference sequence). V shed 8 bases, J shed 4 bases, and the junction held 16 bases outside the gene matches. CDR3 sequence reads: CASHPLAGGPGPDTQYF. CDR3 DNA: TGTGCCAGCCACCCCCTGGCGGGAGGGCCGGGACCAGATACGCAGTATTTT.

The V gene is TRBV27, the J gene TRBJ2-7; the match to TRBD2 covers 11 bases. The germline V gene has CDR1 MNHEY and CDR2 SMNVEV (reference sequence). With 6 bases clipped from V and 3 bases from J, the junction kept 4 bases outside the gene matches. This CDR3 contains 14 residues. CDR3 protein: CASSPGTSGYEQYF. The CDR3 DNA reads as TGTGCCAGCAGCCCTGGGACTAGCGGCTACGAGCAGTACTTC.

The table lists this clone with a count of one. The chain couples TRBV18 to TRBJ2-1, with D perhaps matching TRBD2 (6 bases). V lost 3 bases and J lost 6, with 9 bases in between. The germline CDR1 and CDR2 sequences are KGHSH and LQKENI. This CDR3 contains 13 residues. CDR3 in DNA: TGTGCCAGCTCACCGGGACTGCCCAATGAGCAGTTCTTC. It specifies CASSPGLPNEQFF. The full variable domain, in which reference TRBV18 and TRBJ2-1 provide the parts outside the CDR3, is NAGVMQNPRHLVRRRGQEARLRCSPMKGHSHVYWYRQLPEEGLKFMVYLQKENIIDESGMPKERFSAEFPKEGPSILRIQQVVRGDSAAYFCASSPGLPNEQFFGPGTRLTVL.

The chain carries TRBV5-5 and TRBJ1-1, with TRBD1 matching 7 bases. The CDR3 consists of 14 residues. Germline assignment: CDR1 SGHKS and CDR2 YYEKEE (reference sequence). V shed 4 bases, J shed 1 base, and the junction held 4 bases outside the gene matches. CDR3 amino acids: CASSAGQANTEAFF. CDR3 DNA: TGTGCCAGCAGCGCCGGACAGGCGAACACTGAAGCTTTCTTT. Using reference TRBV5-5 and TRBJ1-1 for the parts outside the CDR3, the full variable domain is DAGVTQSPTHLIKTRGQQVTLRCSPISGHKSVSWYQQVLGQGPQFIFQYYEKEERGRGNFPDRFSARQFPNYSSELNVNALLLGDSALYLCASSAGQANTEAFFGQGTRLTVV.

The chain carries TRBV6-1 and TRBJ2-3, with D maybe TRBD2 (5 bases). V gave up 10 bases and J gave up 3 bases, with 14 bases separating them. Germline V gives CDR1 MNHNS, CDR2 SASEGT. The CDR3 is 13 amino acids. DNA for the CDR3: TGTGCCACCCAACAGAGGGAAACAGATACGCAGTATTTT. Translation: CATQQRETDTQYF.

The rearrangement uses TRBV18 and TRBJ2-6, with D possibly TRBD2 on 6 matching bases. The CDR3 contains 20 residues. Germline CDR1 KGHSH, CDR2 LQKENI. Trimming left V 1 base short and J 1 base short, with 20 bases between. The chain's CDR3 is CASSPLHDTGSRSGANVLTF. In DNA form, the CDR3 reads TGTGCCAGCTCACCACTGCATGACACCGGGAGCCGGTCTGGGGCCAACGTCCTGACTTTC.

The J gene is TRBJ2-5, the V gene TRBV19; possible D gene TRBD2, 5 bases. Trimming left V 6 bases short and J 4 bases short, with 18 bases between. This CDR3 spans 15 amino acids. Germline CDR1 is LNHDA and CDR2 is SQIVND (reference sequence). The CDR3 here is CASRLHNGRGETQYF. DNA for the CDR3: TGTGCCAGTAGACTACACAACGGACGGGGAGAGACCCAGTACTTC.

This clone was seen just once. The CDR3 nucleotides read TGCGCCAGCAGCTTGGACAGGGGGCTCTACGAGCAGTACTTC. Residues: CASSLDRGLYEQYF. This rearrangement joins TRBV5-1 to TRBJ2-7; 9 bases agree with TRBD1. Germline V gene lookup returns CDR1 SGHRS and CDR2 YFSETQ. The CDR3 is 14 residues long. Losses at the gene ends were 0 bases for V and 3 bases for J; bases not matched to a gene: 1.

This chain uses TRBV27 with TRBJ2-3, with TRBD1 identical over 7 bases. Germline V gives CDR1 MNHEY, CDR2 SMNVEV (reference sequence). This CDR3 comprises 16 residues. V was pared by 6 bases and J by 2 bases, with 11 bases of the junction left unmatched. The CDR3 DNA reads as TGTGCCAGCAGCCCAGGGACAGCTAAACACACAGATACGCAGTATTTT. Amino acids: CASSPGTAKHTDTQYF.

This clone appeared a single time. The chain uses TRBV19 and TRBJ1-2; 7 bases are shared with TRBD1. After removal of 4 bases from V and 0 bases from J, the junction contained 5 bases not matched to a gene. Germline loops: CDR1 LNHDA, CDR2 SQIVND (reference sequence). This CDR3 is built from 15 residues. Written as DNA, the CDR3 is TGTGCCAGTAGTAGCCGGGACAGAGCTAACTATGGCTACACCTTC. Its protein product is CASSSRDRANYGYTF.

This chain uses TRBV9 with TRBJ2-2, with 7 bases aligning to TRBD2. Germline V gene data show CDR1 as SGDLS and CDR2 as YYNGEE. This CDR3 is 17 amino acids long. V trimming: 0 bases; J trimming: 4 bases; junction bases outside the gene matches: 9. CDR3 sequence (DNA): TGTGCCAGCAGCGTAGGTGGTGCGGGAGCAGGCACCGGGGAGCTGTTTTTT. Translated, it gives CASSVGGAGAGTGELFF.

This clone was seen only a few times. This CDR3 reads CASSAGVPGNTIYF. DNA for the CDR3: TGTGCCAGCAGCGCCGGTGTCCCTGGAAACACCATATATTTT. This rearrangement joins TRBV5-6 to TRBJ1-3; no clear D gene. Germline-derived CDR1 and CDR2 are SGHDT and YYEEEE. The CDR3 runs 14 residues. V lost 4 bases and J lost 2, with 10 bases in between. Filled out from reference TRBV5-6 and TRBJ1-3, the complete variable domain reads DAGVTQSPTHLIKTRGQQVTLRCSPKSGHDTVSWYQQALGQGPQFIFQYYEEEERQRGNFPDRFSGHQFPNYSSELNVNALLLGDSALYLCASSAGVPGNTIYFGEGSWLTVV.

The gene calls are TRBV28 and TRBJ1-5, with 8 nucleotides matching TRBD1. CDR3 length: 16 amino acids. The V segment lost 6 bases and the J segment 10 bases; nucleotides outside the gene matches: 17. Germline assignment: CDR1 MDHEN and CDR2 SYDVKM. The DNA of the CDR3 is TGTGCCAGCAGCTCCCGGGTGGGACAGGCCGTCTTACCCCAGCATTTT. Its protein product is CASSSRVGQAVLPQHF.

The rearrangement links TRBV7-6 to TRBJ2-3; TRBD1 is a possible D gene (5 bases). Trimming left V 1 base short and J 6 bases short, with 8 bases between. Germline CDR1 is SGHVS and CDR2 is FNYEAQ. This CDR3 has 13 amino acids. The chain's CDR3 is CASSLGSGDTQYF. The CDR3 DNA reads TGTGCCAGCAGCTTAGGATCAGGGGATACGCAGTATTTT.

The genes are TRBV2 and TRBJ1-1, with a possible D match to TRBD1 (5 bases). This CDR3 has 15 residues. V lost 3 bases, J lost 1 base, and 12 bases lay in between. Germline CDR1 SNHLY, CDR2 FYNNEI. The CDR3 loop reads CASSDWGRKNTEAFF. Here the CDR3 DNA reads TGTGCCAGCAGTGATTGGGGGAGGAAGAACACTGAAGCTTTCTTT.

This chain links TRBV7-6 with TRBJ2-7; D may be TRBD2 (5 bases). The CDR3 is 13 residues long. V shed 5 bases and J shed 2 bases, with 10 bases lying between them. From germline, CDR1 is SGHVS and CDR2 FNYEAQ. The CDR3 region is CASSPAGTYEQYF. The CDR3, as DNA: TGTGCCAGCAGCCCTGCGGGTACCTACGAGCAGTACTTC.

Only one count was recorded for this clone. CDR3 loop: CATSREVLSNSPLHF. The DNA of the CDR3 is TGTGCCACCAGCAGAGAGGTGCTTAGTAATTCACCCCTCCACTTT. The chain couples TRBV15 to TRBJ1-6; D remains ambiguous. The germline V and J ends were trimmed by 0 bases and 6 bases, with 9 bases remaining between them. CDR3 length: 15 residues. Germline V gives CDR1 LNHNV, CDR2 YYDKDF (reference sequence).

V is TRBV6-1 and J is TRBJ1-2; 9 bases align to TRBD1. The length of the CDR3 is 15 residues. Unmatched junction bases numbered 5, after V lost 3 bases and J lost 3 bases. Per the germline V gene, CDR1 is MNHNS and CDR2 is SASEGT. CDR3: CASSDRGTGYYGYTF. Written as DNA, the CDR3 is TGTGCCAGCAGTGACCGGGGGACAGGGTACTATGGCTACACCTTC.

The rearrangement uses TRBV7-6 and TRBJ2-3; 7 bases line up with TRBD1. CDR3 length: 18 residues. Unmatched junction bases numbered 16, after V lost 5 bases and J lost 2 bases. Per the germline V gene, CDR1 is SGHVS and CDR2 is FNYEAQ. The CDR3 DNA follows: TGTGCCAGCAGCCGCCCTAGTTTCGAAACAGGGGTCACAGATACGCAGTATTTT. Translation: CASSRPSFETGVTDTQYF.

The V call is TRBV6-6, the J call TRBJ1-2; no firm D call. Between the trimmed V and J ends, which lost 5 bases and 0 bases, there was a span of 13 bases. Germline V CDR1 and CDR2: MNHNY, SVGAGI (reference sequence). This CDR3 has 15 residues. Here the CDR3 reads CASSPRGLSNYGYTF. Here the CDR3 DNA reads TGTGCCAGCAGTCCACGGGGTCTCTCTAACTATGGCTACACCTTC.